The next 2 T cell receptor beta chains were all read from a single sample in a study of T cells in Graves' hyperthyroidism and ophthalmopathy. TCR beta CDR3 region amplification was performed from RNA transcripts. TCR CDR3 underwent first-round RT-PCR with the HTBI primer set. One entry per CDR3 protein, called by TCRdb with MiXCR from the multiplex PCR reads. The data contain about 380,000 distinct CDR3 sequences, around 18% of them singletons. Sequences were obtained from blood. The receptors shown here come from a man between 18 and 35 years old with Graves' ophthalmopathy.

This clonotype was detected ten times or more. Written as DNA, the CDR3 is TGCAGTGCCCCCGAGAGCGCGGGGGGCCCCTACGAGCAGTACTTC. It translates to CSAPESAGGPYEQYF. The chain couples TRBV20-1 to TRBJ2-7; 8 bases are a match to TRBD2. The germline CDR1 and CDR2 sequences are DFQATT and SNEGSKA (reference sequence). This CDR3 contains 15 residues. J lost 2 bases, V lost 6 bases, and 12 bases had no gene match.

This clonotype occurred many times. This chain joins TRBV12-3 or TRBV12-4 and TRBJ1-2; 8 bases fit TRBD1. The CDR3 is 15 amino acids. V lost 5 bases, J lost 4 bases, and 9 bases stayed unmatched. CDR3 sequence reads: CASSGRTGQSYGYTF. The CDR3 DNA follows: TGTGCCAGCAGTGGGAGGACAGGGCAGAGCTATGGCTACACCTTC.